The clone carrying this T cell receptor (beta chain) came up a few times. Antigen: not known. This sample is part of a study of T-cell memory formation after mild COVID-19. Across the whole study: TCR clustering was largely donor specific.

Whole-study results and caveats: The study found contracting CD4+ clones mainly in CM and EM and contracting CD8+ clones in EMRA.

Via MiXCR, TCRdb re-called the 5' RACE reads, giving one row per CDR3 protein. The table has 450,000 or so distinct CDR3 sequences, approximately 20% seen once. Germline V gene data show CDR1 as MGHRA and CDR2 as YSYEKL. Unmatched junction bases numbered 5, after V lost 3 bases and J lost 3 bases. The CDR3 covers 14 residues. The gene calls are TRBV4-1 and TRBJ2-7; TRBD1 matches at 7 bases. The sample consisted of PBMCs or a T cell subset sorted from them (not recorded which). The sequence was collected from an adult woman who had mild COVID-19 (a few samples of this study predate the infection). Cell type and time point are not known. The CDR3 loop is CASSHSGTDYEQYF. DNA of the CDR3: TGCGCCAGCAGCCACTCCGGGACAGACTACGAGCAGTACTTC.